Listed here is a single TCR beta chain. The antigen is not known. The sample comes from a study of T-cell reconstitution after alpha-beta-depleted transplantation in children. Broader study findings: Reportedly, roughly two months post-transplant, alpha-beta T cells arose from several hundred expanded graft clones. Counts and diversity of T cells one year after transplant came mostly from newly produced T cells. Certain patients had high TCRbeta diversity at day 60, and it came from recipient T cells and thymic progenitors that survived.

V gave up 0 bases and J gave up 1 base, with 11 bases separating them. The germline V gene has CDR1 SEHNR and CDR2 FQNEAQ (reference sequence). This CDR3 spans 16 amino acids. Unique molecular identifiers were incorporated during preparation of the TCRbeta library. TCRdb re-derived calls from the PCR reads in MiXCR, one entry per CDR3 protein. The sample lists 800,000 to 1,000,000 distinct CDR3 sequences, about 30% occurring once. The TCR comes from a boy in the first two years of life who had a stem cell transplant for SCID, so the T cells may come from the graft donor. V is TRBV7-9 and J is TRBJ2-3, with D hard to call. The sample was PBMCs, mostly from graft donor cells, taken 360 days after TCRalphabeta/CD19-depleted stem cell transplant. Here the CDR3 reads CASSLAIGVGTDTQYF. As DNA, the CDR3 is TGTGCCAGCAGCTTAGCGATTGGGGTTGGCACAGATACGCAGTATTTT.